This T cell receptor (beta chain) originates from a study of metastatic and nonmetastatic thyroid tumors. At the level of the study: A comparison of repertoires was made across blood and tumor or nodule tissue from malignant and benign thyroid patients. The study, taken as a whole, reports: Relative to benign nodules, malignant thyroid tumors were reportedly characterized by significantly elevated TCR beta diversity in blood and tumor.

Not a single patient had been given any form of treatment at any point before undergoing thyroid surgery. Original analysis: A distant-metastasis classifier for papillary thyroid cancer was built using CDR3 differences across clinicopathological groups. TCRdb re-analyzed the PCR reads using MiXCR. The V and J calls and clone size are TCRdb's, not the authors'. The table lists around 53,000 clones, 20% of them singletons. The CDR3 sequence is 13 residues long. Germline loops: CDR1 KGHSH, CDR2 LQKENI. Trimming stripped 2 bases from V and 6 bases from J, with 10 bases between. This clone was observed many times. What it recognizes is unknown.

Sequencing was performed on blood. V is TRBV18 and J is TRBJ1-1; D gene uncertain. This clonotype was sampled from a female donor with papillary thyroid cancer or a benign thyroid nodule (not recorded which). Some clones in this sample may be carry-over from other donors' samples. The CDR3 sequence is CASSPGRESEAFF. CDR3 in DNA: TGTGCCAGCTCACCAGGGAGGGAGTCTGAAGCTTTCTTT.